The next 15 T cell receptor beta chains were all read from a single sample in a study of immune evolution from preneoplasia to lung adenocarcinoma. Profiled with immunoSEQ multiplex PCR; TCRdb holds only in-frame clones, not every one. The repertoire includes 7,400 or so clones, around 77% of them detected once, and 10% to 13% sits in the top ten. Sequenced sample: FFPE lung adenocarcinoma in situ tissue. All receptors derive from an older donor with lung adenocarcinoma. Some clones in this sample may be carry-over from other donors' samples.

The CDR3 DNA reads as TGCGCCAGCAGCTTGGCTTGGCGGTATGGCTACACCTTC. Protein sequence: CASSLAWRYGYTF. V and J are TRBV5-1 and TRBJ1-2; D is ambiguous. The CDR3 consists of 13 residues. Germline CDR1 SGHRS, CDR2 YFSETQ. Trimming cost V 0 bases and J 5 bases, with 8 bases left between them.

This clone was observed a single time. The CDR3 protein is CASSVFGEGTEAFF. The CDR3 DNA sequence: TGTGCCAGCAGCGTATTTGGGGAAGGAACTGAAGCTTTCTTT. The V and J genes are TRBV9 and TRBJ1-1; D not certain. V lost 1 base to trimming and J lost 5 bases, with 12 bases between them. The CDR3 is 14 residues long. The germline CDR1 and CDR2 sequences are SGDLS and YYNGEE. The full variable domain, its missing parts supplied by reference TRBV9 and TRBJ1-1, is DSGVTQTPKHLITATGQRVTLRCSPRSGDLSVYWYQQSLDQGLQFLIQYYNGEERAKGNILERFSAQQFPDLHSELNLSSLELGDSALYFCASSVFGEGTEAFFGQGTRLTVV.

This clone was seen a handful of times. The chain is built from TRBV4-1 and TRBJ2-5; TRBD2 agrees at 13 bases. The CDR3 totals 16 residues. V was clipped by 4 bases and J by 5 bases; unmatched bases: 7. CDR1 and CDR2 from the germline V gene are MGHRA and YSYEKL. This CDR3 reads CASSPPGLAGRETQYF. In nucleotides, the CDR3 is TGCGCCAGCAGCCCGCCGGGACTAGCGGGGAGGGAGACCCAGTACTTC.

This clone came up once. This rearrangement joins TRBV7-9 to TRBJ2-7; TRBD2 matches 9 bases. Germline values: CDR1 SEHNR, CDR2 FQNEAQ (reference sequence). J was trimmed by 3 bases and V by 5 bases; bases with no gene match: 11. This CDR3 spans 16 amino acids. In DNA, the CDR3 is TGTGCCAGCAGCCTAGGGTTCGGGACTAGCTTCTACGAGCAGTACTTC. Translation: CASSLGFGTSFYEQYF.

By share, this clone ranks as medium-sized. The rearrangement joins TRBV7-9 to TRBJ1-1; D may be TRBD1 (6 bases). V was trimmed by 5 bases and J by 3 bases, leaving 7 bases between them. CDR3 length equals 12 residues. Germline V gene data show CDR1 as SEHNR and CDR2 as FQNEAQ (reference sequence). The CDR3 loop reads CASSAGDTEAFF. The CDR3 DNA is TGTGCCAGCAGCGCAGGGGACACTGAAGCTTTCTTT. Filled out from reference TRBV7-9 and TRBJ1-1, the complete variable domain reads DTGVSQNPRHKITKRGQNVTFRCDPISEHNRLYWYRQTLGQGPEFLTYFQNEAQLEKSRLLSDRFSAERPKGSFSTLEIQRTEQGDSAMYLCASSAGDTEAFFGQGTRLTVV.

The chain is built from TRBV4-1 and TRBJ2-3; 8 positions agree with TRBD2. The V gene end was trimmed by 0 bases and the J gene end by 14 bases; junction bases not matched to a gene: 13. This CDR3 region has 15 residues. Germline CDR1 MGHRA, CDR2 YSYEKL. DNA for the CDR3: TGCGCCAGCAGCCAAGAGCCCGGGGGGGCCTATTCTTCGTATTTT. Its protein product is CASSQEPGGAYSSYF.

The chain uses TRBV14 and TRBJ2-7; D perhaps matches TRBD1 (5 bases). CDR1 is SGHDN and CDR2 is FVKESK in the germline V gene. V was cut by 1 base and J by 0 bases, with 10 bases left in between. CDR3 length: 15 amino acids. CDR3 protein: CASSQGTPNSYEQYF. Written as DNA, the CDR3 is TGTGCCAGCAGCCAAGGGACACCTAACTCCTACGAGCAGTACTTC.

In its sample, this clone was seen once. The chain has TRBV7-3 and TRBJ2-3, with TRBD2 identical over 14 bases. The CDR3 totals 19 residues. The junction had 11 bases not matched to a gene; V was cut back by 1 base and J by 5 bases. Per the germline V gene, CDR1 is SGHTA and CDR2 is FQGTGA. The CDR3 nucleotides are TGTGCCAGCAGCTTAATTGGGACTAGCGGGAGTAGTTTAGTAGATACGCAGTATTTT. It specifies CASSLIGTSGSSLVDTQYF.

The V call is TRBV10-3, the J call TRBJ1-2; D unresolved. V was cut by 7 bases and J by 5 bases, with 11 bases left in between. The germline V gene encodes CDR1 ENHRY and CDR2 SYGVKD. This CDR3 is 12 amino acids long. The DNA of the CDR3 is TGTGCCATCATGGACCGTAAATATGGCTACACCTTC. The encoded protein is CAIMDRKYGYTF.

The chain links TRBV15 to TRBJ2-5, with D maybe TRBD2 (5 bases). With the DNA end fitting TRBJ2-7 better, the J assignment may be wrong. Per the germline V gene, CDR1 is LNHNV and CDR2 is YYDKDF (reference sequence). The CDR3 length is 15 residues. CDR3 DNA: TGTGCCACCAGCAGAGATGCGGTGGCGGGCTACGAGCAGTACTTC. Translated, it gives CATSRDAVAGYEQYF.

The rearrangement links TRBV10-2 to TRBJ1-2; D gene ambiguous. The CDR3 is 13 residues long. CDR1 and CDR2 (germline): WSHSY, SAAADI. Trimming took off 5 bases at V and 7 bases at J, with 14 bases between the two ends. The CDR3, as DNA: TGCGCCAGCAGTCCAGGAGACTCCTTTGGCTACACCTTC. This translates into CASSPGDSFGYTF.

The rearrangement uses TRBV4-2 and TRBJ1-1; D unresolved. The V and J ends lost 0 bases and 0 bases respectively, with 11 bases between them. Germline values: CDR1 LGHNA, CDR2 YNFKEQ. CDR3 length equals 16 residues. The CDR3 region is CASSQEFTRMNTEAFF. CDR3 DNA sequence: TGTGCCAGCAGCCAAGAGTTTACAAGAATGAACACTGAAGCTTTCTTT.

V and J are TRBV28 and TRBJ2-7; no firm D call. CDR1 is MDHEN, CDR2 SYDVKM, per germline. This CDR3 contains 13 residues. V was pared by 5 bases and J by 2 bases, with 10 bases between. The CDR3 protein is CASSRLTTYEQYF. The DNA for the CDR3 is TGTGCCAGCAGTCGACTGACCACCTACGAGCAGTACTTC. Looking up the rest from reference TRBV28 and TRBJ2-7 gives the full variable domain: DVKVTQSSRYLVKRTGEKVFLECVQDMDHENMFWYRQDPGLGLRLIYFSYDVKMKEKGDIPEGYSVSREKKERFSLILESASTNQTSMYLCASSRLTTYEQYFGPGTRLTVT.

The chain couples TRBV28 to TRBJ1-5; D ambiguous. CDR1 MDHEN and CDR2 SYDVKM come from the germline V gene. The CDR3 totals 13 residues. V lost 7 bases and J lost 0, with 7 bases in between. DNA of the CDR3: TGTGCCAGCATGGCCTATAGCAATCAGCCCCAGCATTTT. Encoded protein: CASMAYSNQPQHF.

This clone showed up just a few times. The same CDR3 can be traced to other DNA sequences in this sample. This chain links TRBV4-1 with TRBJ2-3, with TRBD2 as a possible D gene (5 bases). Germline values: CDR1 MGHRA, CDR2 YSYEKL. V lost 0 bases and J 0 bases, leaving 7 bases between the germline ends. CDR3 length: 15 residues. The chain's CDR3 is CASSQDKRSTDTQYF. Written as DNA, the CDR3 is TGCGCCAGCAGCCAAGATAAGCGGAGCACAGATACGCAGTATTTT.